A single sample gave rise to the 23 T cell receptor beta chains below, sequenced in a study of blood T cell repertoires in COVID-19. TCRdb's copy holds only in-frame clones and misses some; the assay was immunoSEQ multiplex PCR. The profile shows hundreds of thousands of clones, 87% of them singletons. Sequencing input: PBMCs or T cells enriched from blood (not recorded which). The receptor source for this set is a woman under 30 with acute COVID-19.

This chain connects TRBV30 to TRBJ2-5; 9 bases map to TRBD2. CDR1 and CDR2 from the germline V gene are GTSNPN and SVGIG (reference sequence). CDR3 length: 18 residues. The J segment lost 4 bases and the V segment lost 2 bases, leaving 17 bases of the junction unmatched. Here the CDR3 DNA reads TGTGCCTGGAGTAGGGGATGGGGTAGCGGGAGAAGGGGAGAGACCCAGTACTTC. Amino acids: CAWSRGWGSGRRGETQYF.

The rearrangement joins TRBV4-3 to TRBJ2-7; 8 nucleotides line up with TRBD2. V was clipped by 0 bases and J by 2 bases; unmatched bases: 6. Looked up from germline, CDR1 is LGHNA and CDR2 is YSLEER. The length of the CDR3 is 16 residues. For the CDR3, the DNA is TGCGCCAGCAGCCAAGAGACGGGAGGGGTTACCTACGAGCAGTACTTC. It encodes CASSQETGGVTYEQYF.

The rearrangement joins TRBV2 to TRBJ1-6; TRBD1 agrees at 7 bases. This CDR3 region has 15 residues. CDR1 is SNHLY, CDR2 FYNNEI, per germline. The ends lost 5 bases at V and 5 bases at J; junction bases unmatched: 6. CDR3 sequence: CASSRADRDNSPLHF. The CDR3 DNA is TGTGCCAGCAGTCGAGCCGACAGGGATAATTCACCCCTCCACTTT. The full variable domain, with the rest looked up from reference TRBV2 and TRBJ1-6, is EPEVTQTPSHQVTQMGQEVILRCVPISNHLYFYWYRQILGQKVEFLVSFYNNEISEKSEIFDDQFSVERPDGSNFTLKIRSTKLEDSAMYFCASSRADRDNSPLHFGNGTRLTVT.

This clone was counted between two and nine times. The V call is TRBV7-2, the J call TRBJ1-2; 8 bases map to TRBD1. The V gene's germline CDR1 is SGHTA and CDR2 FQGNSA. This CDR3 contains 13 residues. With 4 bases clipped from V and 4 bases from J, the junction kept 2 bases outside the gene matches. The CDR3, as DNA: TGTGCCAGCAGCTCTGACAGGGGCTATGGCTACACCTTC. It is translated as CASSSDRGYGYTF.

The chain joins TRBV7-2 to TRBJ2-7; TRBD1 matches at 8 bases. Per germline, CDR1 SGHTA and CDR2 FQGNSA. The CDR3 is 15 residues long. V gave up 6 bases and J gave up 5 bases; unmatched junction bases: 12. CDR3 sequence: CASRPTPGGKNEQYF. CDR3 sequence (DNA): TGTGCCAGCAGACCTACCCCAGGGGGCAAAAACGAGCAGTACTTC.

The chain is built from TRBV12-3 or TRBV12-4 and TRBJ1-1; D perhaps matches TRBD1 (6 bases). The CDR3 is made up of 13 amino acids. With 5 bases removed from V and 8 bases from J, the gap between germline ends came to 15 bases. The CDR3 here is CASSLMTGGEAFF. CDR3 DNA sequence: TGTGCCAGCAGTCTGATGACAGGAGGAGAAGCTTTCTTT.

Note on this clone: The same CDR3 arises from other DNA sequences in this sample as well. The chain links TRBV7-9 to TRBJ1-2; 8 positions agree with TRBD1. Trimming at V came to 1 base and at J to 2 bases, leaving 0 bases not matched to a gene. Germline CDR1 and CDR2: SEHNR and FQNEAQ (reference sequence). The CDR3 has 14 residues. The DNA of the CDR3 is TGTGCCAGCAGCTTAGGGACAGGGAACTATGGCTACACCTTC. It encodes CASSLGTGNYGYTF.

In nucleotides, the CDR3 is TGTGCCAGCAGCCTGACTAGCGGGGGGGCGCAGGCCTACAATGAGCAGTTCTTC. It specifies CASSLTSGGAQAYNEQFF. The V call is TRBV9, the J call TRBJ2-1; 14 bases line up with TRBD2. Germline CDR1 SGDLS, CDR2 YYNGEE. The CDR3 sequence is 18 residues long. V shed 4 bases and J 2 bases; nucleotides not matched to a gene: 8.

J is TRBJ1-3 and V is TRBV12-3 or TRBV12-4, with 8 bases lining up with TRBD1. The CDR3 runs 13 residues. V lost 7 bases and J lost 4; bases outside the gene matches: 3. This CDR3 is CASTRDRGNTIYF. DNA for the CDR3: TGTGCCAGCACAAGGGACAGGGGAAACACCATATATTTT.

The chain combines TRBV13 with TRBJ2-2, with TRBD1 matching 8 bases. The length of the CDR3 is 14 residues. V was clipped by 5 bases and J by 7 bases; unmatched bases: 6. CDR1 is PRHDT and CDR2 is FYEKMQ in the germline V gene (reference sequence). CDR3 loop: CASSTQGANGELFF. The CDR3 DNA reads TGTGCCAGCAGCACGCAGGGGGCAAACGGGGAGCTGTTTTTT.

The CDR3 DNA is TGTGCCAGCAGCCAAGGGGTACGGACTTCTGGCTACACCTTC. This encodes CASSQGVRTSGYTF. This chain uses TRBV14 with TRBJ1-2; no definite D call. With 1 base removed from V and 7 bases from J, the gap between germline ends came to 13 bases. The CDR3 is made up of 14 amino acids. CDR1 and CDR2 from the germline V gene are SGHDN and FVKESK.

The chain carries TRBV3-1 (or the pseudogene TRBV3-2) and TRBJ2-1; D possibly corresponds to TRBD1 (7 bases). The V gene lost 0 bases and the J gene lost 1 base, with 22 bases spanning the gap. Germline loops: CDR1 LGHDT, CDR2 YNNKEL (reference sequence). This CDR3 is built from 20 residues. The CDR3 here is CASSQDEFAGQGDSYNEQFF. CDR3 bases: TGTGCCAGCAGCCAAGATGAGTTTGCGGGGCAGGGGGATTCCTACAATGAGCAGTTCTTC.

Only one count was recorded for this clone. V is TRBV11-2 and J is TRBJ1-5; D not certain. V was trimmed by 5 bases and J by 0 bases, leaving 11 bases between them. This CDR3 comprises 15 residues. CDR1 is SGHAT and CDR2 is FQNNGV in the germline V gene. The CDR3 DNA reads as TGTGCCAGCAGCGCCAAGAGTAATAGCAATCAGCCCCAGCATTTT. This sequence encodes CASSAKSNSNQPQHF.

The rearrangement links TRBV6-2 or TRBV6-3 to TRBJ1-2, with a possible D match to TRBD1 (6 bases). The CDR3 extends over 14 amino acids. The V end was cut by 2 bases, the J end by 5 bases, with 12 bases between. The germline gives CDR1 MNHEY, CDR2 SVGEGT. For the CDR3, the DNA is TGTGCCAGCAGTTACGATTGGACAGTTTATGGCTACACCTTC. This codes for CASSYDWTVYGYTF.

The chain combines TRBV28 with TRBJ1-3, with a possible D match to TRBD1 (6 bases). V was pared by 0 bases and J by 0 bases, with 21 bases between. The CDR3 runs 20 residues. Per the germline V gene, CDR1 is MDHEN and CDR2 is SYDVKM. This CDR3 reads CASSLWLLTGTPHSGNTIYF. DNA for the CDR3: TGTGCCAGCAGTTTATGGTTGTTGACCGGGACACCACACTCTGGAAACACCATATATTTT.

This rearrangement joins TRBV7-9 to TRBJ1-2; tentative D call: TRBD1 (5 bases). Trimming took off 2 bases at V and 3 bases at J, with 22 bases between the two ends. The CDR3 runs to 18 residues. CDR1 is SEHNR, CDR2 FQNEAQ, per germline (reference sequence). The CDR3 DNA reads TGTGCCAGCAGCTTAATGGGTAGGGGCCGAGGAAGTGACTATGGCTACACCTTC. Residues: CASSLMGRGRGSDYGYTF.

The CDR3 protein is CASTDRELLQETQYF. DNA of the CDR3: TGTGCCAGTACGGACAGGGAGCTGCTCCAAGAGACCCAGTACTTC. The chain couples TRBV5-4 to TRBJ2-5, with 8 nucleotides matching TRBD1. The CDR3 runs 15 residues. Trimming at V came to 8 bases and at J to 1 base, leaving 10 bases not matched to a gene. CDR1 is SGHNT, CDR2 YYREEE, per germline (reference sequence).

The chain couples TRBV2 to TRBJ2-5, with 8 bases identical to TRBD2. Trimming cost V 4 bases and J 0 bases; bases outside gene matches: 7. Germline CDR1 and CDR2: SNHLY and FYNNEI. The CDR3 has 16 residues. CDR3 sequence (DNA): TGTGCCAGCAGTGCCTGGCGGGGGGCGTACCAAGAGACCCAGTACTTC. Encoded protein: CASSAWRGAYQETQYF.

The CDR3 protein is CASSFRSNQPQHF. CDR3 nucleotides: TGTGCCAGCAGCTTTCGGAGCAATCAGCCCCAGCATTTT. V and J are TRBV7-6 and TRBJ1-5; D gene ambiguous. Trimming took off 3 bases at V and 1 base at J, with 4 bases between the two ends. Germline V gives CDR1 SGHVS, CDR2 FNYEAQ. This CDR3 spans 13 amino acids.

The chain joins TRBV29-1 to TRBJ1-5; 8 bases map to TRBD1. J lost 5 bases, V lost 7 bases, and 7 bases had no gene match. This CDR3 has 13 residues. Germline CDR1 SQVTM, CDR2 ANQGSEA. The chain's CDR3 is CSARTGNDQPQHF. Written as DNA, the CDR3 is TGCAGCGCCCGGACAGGGAACGATCAGCCCCAGCATTTT. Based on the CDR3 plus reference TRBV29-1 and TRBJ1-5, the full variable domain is SAVISQKPSRDICQRGTSLTIQCQVDSQVTMMFWYRQQPGQSLTLIATANQGSEATYESGFVIDKFPISRPNLTFSTLTVSNMSPEDSSIYLCSARTGNDQPQHFGDGTRLSIL.

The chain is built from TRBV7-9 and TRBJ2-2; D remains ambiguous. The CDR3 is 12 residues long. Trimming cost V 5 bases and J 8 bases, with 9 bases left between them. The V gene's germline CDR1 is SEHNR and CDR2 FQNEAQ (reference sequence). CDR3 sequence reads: CASSPPFGELFF. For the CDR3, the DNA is TGTGCCAGCAGCCCCCCCTTTGGGGAGCTGTTTTTT.

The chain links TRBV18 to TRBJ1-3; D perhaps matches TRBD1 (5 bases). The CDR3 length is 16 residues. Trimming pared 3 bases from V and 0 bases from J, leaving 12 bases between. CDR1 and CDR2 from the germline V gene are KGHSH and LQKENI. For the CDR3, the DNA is TGTGCCAGCTCACCCGCGGGACGGGACTCTGGAAACACCATATATTTT. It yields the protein CASSPAGRDSGNTIYF.

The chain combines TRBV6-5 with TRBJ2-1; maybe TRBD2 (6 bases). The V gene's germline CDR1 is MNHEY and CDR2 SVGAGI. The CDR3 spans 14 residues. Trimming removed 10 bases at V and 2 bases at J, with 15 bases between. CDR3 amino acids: CAISGLPTYNEQFF. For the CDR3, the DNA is TGTGCCATATCGGGACTCCCAACCTACAATGAGCAGTTCTTC.